The 3 T cell receptor beta chains below all came from one sample that was sequenced in a study of T cell changes during pregnancy in multiple sclerosis. Libraries were prepared by immunoSEQ multiplex PCR; TCRdb keeps only in-frame clonotypes and omits some of them. The table lists 20,000 to 25,000 clones, approximately 90% of them singletons. The sample was CD8+ T cells from peripheral blood mononuclear cells, taken in the second trimester of pregnancy. These receptors were collected from a female donor in good health, enrolled as a control in a pregnancy study.

V is TRBV7-9 and J is TRBJ2-2; the match to TRBD1 covers 8 bases. Germline V gives CDR1 SEHNR, CDR2 FQNEAQ (reference sequence). The trim removed 2 bases at V and 7 bases at J, leaving 18 bases unmatched. The CDR3 totals 19 residues. The CDR3 protein is CASSLSGLSNRGKGGELFF. CDR3 nucleotide sequence: TGTGCCAGCAGCTTATCGGGTTTGTCAAACAGGGGGAAAGGCGGGGAGCTGTTTTTT.

The V and J genes are TRBV2 and TRBJ2-7; 8 positions match TRBD1. The J segment lost 2 bases and the V segment lost 5 bases, leaving 11 bases of the junction unmatched. The CDR3 runs to 16 residues. Germline V gives CDR1 SNHLY, CDR2 FYNNEI. The DNA for the CDR3 is TGTGCCAGCAGTCAGTTTCCGGGACAGGAAGCCTACGAGCAGTACTTC. Its protein is CASSQFPGQEAYEQYF.

The rearrangement uses TRBV7-9 and TRBJ2-5; perhaps TRBD1 as D (5 bases). V was clipped by 3 bases and J by 4 bases, with 15 bases between them. CDR1 is SEHNR and CDR2 is FQNEAQ in the germline V gene (reference sequence). The CDR3 loop spans 15 amino acids. The CDR3 DNA reads as TGTGCCAGCAGCTTTAGGGGTCCATCGGGAGAGACCCAGTACTTC. It is translated as CASSFRGPSGETQYF.